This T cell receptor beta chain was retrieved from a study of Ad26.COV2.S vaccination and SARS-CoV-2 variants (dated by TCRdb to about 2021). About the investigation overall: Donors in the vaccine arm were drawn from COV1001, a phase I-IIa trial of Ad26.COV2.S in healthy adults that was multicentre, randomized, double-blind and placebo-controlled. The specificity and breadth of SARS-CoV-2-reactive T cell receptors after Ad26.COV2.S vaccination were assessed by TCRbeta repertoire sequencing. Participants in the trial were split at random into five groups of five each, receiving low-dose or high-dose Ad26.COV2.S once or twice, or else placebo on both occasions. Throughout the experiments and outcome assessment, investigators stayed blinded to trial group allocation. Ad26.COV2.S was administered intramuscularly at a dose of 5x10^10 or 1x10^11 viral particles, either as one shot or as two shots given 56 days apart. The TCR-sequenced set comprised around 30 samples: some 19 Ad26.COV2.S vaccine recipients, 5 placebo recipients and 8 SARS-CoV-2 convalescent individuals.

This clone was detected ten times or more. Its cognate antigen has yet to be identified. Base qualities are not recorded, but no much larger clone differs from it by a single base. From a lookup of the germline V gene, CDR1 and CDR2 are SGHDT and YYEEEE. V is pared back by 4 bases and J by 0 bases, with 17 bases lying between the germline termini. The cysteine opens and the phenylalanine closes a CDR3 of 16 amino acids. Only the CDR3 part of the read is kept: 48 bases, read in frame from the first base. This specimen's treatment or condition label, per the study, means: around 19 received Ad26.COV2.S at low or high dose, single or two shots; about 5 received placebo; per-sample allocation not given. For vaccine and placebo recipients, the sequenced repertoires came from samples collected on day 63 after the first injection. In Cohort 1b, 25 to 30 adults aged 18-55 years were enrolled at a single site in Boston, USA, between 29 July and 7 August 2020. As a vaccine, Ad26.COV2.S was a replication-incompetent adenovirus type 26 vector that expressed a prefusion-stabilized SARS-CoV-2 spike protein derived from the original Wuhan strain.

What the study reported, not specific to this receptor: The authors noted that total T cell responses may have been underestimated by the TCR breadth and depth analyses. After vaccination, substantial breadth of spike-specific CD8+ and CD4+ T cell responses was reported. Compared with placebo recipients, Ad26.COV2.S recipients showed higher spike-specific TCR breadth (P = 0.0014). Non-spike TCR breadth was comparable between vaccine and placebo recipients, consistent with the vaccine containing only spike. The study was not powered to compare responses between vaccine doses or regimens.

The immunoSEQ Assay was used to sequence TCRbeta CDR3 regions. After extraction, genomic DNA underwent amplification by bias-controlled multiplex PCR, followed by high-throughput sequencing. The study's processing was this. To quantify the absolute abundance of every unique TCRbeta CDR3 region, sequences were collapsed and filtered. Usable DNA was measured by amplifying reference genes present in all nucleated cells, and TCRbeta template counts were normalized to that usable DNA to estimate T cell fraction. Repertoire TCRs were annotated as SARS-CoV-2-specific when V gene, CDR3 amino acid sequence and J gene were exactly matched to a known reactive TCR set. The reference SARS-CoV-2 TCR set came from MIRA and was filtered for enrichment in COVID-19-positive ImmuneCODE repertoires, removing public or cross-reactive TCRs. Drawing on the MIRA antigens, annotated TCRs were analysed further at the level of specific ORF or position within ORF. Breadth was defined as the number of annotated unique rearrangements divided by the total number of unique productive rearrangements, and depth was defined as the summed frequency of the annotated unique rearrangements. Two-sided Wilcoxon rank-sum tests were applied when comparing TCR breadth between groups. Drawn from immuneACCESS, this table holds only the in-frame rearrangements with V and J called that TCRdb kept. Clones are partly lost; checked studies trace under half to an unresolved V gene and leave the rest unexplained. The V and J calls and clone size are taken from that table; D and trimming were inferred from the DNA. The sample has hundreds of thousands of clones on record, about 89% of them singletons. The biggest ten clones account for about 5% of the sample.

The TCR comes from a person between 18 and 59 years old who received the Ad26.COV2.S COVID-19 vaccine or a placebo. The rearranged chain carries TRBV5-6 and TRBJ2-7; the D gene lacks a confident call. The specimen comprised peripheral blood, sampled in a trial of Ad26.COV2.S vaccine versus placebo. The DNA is TGTGCCAGCAGCGAGTGGCCCAGCACGAGCTCCTACGAGCAGTACTTC. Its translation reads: CASSEWPSTSSYEQYF.